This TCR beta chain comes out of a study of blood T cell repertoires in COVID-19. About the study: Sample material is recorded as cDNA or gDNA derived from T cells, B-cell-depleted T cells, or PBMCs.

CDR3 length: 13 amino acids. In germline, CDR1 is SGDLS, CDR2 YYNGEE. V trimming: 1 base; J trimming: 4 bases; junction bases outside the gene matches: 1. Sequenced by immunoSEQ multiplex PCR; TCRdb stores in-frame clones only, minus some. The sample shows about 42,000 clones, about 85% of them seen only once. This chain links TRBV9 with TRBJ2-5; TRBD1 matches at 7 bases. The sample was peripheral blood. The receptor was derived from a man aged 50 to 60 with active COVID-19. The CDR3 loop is CASSVRTGETQYF. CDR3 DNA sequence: TGTGCCAGCAGCGTAAGGACAGGAGAGACCCAGTACTTC.